Below, 3 T cell receptor beta chains from the same sample are listed, as sequenced in a study of control samples from healthy donors and cancer patients. The data were produced by immunoSEQ multiplex PCR, yet TCRdb's version contains in-frame clones alone and is incomplete. This sample carries around 150,000 clones, approximately 94% of them seen once, and the ten largest clones take 14%. Material for sequencing was PBMCs. These receptors were taken from a man aged 55 to 70 with colorectal cancer.

The rearrangement joins TRBV11-2 to TRBJ2-7; maybe TRBD2 (6 bases). The CDR3 contains 14 residues. From germline, CDR1 is SGHAT and CDR2 FQNNGV. Trimming removed 2 bases at V and 4 bases at J, with 12 bases between. This chain's CDR3 is CASSLSGDGYEQYF. The DNA of the CDR3 is TGTGCCAGCAGCTTATCGGGGGACGGGTACGAGCAGTACTTC.

This clone was counted a single time. The chain combines TRBV3-1 (or the pseudogene TRBV3-2) with TRBJ2-7; possibly TRBD1 for D (5 bases). V lost 1 base to trimming and J lost 5 bases, with 15 bases between them. The CDR3 loop spans 15 amino acids. CDR1 is LGHDT and CDR2 is YNNKEL in the germline V gene (reference sequence). CDR3 loop: CASSQAGYGADEQYF. For the CDR3, the DNA is TGTGCCAGCAGCCAAGCAGGGTACGGCGCGGACGAGCAGTACTTC.

The chain carries TRBV5-1 and TRBJ1-3; no firm D call. V lost 0 bases and J 0 bases, leaving 10 bases between the germline ends. Germline V gene data show CDR1 as SGHRS and CDR2 as YFSETQ. This CDR3 contains 16 residues. The CDR3 reads CASSLEPGISGNTIYF. The CDR3 region has the DNA TGCGCCAGCAGCTTGGAACCAGGCATCTCTGGAAACACCATATATTTT.